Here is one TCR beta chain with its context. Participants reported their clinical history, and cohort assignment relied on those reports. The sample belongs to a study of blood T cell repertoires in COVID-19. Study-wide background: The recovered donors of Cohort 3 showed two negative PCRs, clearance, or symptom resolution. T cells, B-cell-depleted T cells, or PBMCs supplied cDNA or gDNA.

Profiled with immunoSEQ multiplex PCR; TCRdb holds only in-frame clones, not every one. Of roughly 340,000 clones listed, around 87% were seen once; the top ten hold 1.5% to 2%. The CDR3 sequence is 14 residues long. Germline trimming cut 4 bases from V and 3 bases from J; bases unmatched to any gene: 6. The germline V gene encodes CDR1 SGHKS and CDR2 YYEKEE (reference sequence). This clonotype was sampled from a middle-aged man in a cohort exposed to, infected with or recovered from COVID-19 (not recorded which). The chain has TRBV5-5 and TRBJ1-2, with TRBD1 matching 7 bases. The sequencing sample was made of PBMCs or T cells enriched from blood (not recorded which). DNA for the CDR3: TGTGCCAGCAGCCATGGGACAGTAGACTATGGCTACACCTTC. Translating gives CASSHGTVDYGYTF.